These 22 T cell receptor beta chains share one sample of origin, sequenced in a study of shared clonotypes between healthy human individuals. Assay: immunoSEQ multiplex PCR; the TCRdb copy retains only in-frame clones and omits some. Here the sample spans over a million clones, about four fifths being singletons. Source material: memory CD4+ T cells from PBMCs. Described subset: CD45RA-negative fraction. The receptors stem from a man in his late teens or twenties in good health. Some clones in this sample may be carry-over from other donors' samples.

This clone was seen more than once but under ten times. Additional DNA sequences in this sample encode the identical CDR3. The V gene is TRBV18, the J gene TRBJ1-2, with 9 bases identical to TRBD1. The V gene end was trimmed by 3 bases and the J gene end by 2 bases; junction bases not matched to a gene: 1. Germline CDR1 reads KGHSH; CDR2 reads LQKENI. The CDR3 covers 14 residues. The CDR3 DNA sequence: TGTGCCAGCTCACCGGGACAGGGAAACTATGGCTACACCTTC. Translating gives CASSPGQGNYGYTF.

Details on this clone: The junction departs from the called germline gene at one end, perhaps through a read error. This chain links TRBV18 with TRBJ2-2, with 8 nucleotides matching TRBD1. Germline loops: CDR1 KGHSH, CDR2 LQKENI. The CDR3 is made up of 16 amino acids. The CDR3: CASSPQGVLLTGELFF. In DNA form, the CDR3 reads TGTGCCAGCTCGCCACAGGGGGTACTCCTCACCGGGGAGCTGTTTTTT. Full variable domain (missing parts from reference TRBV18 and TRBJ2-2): NAGVMQNPRHLVRRRGQEARLRCSPMKGHSHVYWYRQLPEEGLKFMVYLQKENIIDESGMPKERFSAEFPKEGPSILRIQQVVRGDSAAYFCASSPQGVLLTGELFFGEGSRLTVL.

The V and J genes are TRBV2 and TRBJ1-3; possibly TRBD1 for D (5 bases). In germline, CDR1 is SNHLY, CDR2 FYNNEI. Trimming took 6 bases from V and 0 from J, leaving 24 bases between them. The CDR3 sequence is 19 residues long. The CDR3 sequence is CASRVTWGSTQHSGNTIYF. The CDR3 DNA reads TGTGCCAGCAGGGTAACGTGGGGCTCGACACAGCACTCTGGAAACACCATATATTTT.

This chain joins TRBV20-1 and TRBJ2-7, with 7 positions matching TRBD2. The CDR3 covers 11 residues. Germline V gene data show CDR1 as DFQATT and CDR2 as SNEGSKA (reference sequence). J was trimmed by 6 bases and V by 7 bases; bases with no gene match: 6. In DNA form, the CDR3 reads TGCAGTGTTCTCTGGGGGGGCGAGCAGTACTTC. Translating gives CSVLWGGEQYF.

The CDR3, as DNA: TGTGCCAGCAGTCGGGGGCCTAGGGGCGAGCAGTACTTC. Its protein is CASSRGPRGEQYF. V gene TRBV5-8 combines with J gene TRBJ2-7, with D possibly being TRBD1 or TRBD2 (6 bases each). This CDR3 has 13 amino acids. Germline V gene data show CDR1 as SGHTS and CDR2 as YDEGEE. Deletions cut 5 bases from V and 6 bases from J, with 15 bases between.

The CDR3 region has the DNA TGTGCCAGCAGGGAGCAGGGGGAAGGAGAGACCCAGTACTTC. Translated, it gives CASREQGEGETQYF. The rearrangement joins TRBV2 to TRBJ2-5, with 7 nucleotides matching TRBD1. Per germline, CDR1 SNHLY and CDR2 FYNNEI. V was clipped by 6 bases and J by 4 bases; unmatched bases: 8. There are 14 residues in the CDR3.

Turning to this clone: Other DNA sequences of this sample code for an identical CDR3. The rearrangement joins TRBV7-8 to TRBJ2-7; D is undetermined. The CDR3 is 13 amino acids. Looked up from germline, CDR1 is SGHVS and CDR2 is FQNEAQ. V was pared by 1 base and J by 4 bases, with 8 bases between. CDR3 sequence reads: CASSLVSRYEQYF. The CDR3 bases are TGTGCCAGCAGCTTAGTGTCCAGGTACGAGCAGTACTTC. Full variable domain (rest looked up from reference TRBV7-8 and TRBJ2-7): GAGVSQSPRYKVAKRGQDVALRCDPISGHVSLFWYQQALGQGPEFLTYFQNEAQLDKSGLPSDRFFAERPEGSVSTLKIQRTQQEDSAVYLCASSLVSRYEQYFGPGTRLTVT.

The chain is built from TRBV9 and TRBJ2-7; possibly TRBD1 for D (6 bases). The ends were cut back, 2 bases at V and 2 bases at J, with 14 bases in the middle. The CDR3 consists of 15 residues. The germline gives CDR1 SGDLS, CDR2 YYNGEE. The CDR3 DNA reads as TGTGCCAGCAGCGTCCGGGACACCATAACCTACGAGCAGTACTTC. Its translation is CASSVRDTITYEQYF.

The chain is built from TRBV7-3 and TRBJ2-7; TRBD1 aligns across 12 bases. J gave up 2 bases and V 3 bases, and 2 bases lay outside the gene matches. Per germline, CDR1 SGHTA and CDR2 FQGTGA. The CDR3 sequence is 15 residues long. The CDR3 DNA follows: TGTGCCAGCAGCTTGGGGACAGGGGGCACCTACGAGCAGTACTTC. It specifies CASSLGTGGTYEQYF.

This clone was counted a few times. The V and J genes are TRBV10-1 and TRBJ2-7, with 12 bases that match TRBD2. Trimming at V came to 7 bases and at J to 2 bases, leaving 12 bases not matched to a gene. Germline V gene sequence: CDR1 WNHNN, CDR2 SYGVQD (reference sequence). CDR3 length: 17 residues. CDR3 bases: TGCGCCAGCAAGAGACTAGCGGGAGATGGTTGCCCCTACGAGCAGTACTTC. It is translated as CASKRLAGDGCPYEQYF.

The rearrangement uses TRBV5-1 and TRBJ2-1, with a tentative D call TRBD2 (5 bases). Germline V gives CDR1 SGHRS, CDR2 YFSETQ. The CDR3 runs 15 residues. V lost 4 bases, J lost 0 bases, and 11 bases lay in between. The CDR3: CASSPGLGSYNEQFF. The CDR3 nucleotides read TGCGCCAGCAGCCCGGGGTTGGGCTCCTACAATGAGCAGTTCTTC.

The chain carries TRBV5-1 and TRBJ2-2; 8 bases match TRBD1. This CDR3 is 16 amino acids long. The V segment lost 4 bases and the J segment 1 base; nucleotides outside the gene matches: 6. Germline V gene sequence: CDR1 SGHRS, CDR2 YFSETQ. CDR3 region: CASSLNGQGNTGELFF. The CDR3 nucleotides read TGCGCCAGCAGCCTCAACGGACAGGGGAACACCGGGGAGCTGTTTTTT.

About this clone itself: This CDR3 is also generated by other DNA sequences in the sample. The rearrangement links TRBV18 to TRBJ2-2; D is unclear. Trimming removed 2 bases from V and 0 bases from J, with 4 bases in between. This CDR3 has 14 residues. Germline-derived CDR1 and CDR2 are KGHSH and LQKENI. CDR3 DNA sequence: TGTGCCAGCTCACCATCCGCGAACACCGGGGAGCTGTTTTTT. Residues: CASSPSANTGELFF.

The CDR3 sequence is CSTRGLTDTQYF. As DNA, the CDR3 is TGCAGCACCAGGGGGCTGACAGATACGCAGTATTTT. The V call is TRBV29-1, the J call TRBJ2-3; 8 bases fit TRBD1. V trimming: 8 bases; J trimming: 3 bases; junction bases outside the gene matches: 4. The CDR3 sequence is 12 residues long. Germline V gene sequence: CDR1 SQVTM, CDR2 ANQGSEA.

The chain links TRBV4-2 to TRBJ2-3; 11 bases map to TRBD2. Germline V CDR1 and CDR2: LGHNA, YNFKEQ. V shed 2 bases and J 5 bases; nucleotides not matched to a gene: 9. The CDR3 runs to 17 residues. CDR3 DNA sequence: TGTGCCAGCAGCCAACGTCAACTAGCGGGAGTGATAGATACGCAGTATTTT. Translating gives CASSQRQLAGVIDTQYF.

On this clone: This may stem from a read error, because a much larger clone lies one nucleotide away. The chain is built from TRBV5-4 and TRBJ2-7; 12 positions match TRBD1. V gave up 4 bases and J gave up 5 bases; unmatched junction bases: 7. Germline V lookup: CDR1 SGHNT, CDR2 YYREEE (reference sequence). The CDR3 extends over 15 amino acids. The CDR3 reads CASSAPGQGANEQYF. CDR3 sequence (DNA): TGTGCCAGCAGCGCACCGGGACAGGGGGCCAACGAGCAGTACTTC.

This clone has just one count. Here the CDR3 DNA reads TGCGCCAGCAGCCAAGCCTTCCCCCGGGACAGGGGGCTAAGCTACGAGCAGTACTTC. This sequence encodes CASSQAFPRDRGLSYEQYF. The chain employs TRBV4-3 and TRBJ2-7; TRBD1 aligns across 12 bases. The germline V gene encodes CDR1 LGHNA and CDR2 YSLEER. The trim removed 1 base at V and 3 bases at J, leaving 13 bases unmatched. CDR3 size: 19 residues.

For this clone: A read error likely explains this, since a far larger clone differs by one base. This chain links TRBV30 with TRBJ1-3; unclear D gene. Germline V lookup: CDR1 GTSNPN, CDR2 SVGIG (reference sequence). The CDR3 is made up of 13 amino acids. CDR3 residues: CAGSVNGRNTIYF. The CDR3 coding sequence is TGTGCCGGGAGTGTAAACGGCAGAAACACCATATATTTT.

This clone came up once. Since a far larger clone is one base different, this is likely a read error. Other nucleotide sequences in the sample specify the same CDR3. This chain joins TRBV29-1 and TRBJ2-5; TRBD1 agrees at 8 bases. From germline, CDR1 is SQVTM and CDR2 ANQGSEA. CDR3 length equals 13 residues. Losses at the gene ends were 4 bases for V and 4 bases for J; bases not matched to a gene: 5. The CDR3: CSVGRDRGETQYF. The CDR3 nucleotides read TGCAGCGTTGGCCGTGACAGGGGAGAGACCCAGTACTTC.

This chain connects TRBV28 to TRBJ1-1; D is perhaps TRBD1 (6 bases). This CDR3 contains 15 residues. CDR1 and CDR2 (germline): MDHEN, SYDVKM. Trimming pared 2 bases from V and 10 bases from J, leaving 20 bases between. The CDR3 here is CASSLVGGRLGSAFF. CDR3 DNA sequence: TGTGCCAGCAGTTTAGTCGGGGGGCGCCTGGGATCAGCTTTCTTT.

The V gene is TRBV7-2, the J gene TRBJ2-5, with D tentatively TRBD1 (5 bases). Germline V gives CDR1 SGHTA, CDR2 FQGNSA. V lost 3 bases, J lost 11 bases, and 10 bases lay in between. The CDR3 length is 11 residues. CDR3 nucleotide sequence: TGTGCCAGCAGCTTGGGGCACGGGCAGTACTTC. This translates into CASSLGHGQYF.

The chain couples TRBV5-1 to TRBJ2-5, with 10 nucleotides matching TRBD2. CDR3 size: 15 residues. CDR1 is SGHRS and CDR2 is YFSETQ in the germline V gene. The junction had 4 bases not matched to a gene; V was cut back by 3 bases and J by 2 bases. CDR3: CASSWGTSAQETQYF. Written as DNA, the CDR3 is TGCGCCAGCAGCTGGGGGACTAGCGCACAAGAGACCCAGTACTTC.